The entry below describes one T cell receptor (beta chain). This specimen comes from a study of blood T cell repertoires in COVID-19. For the study at large: The analysed material was cDNA or gDNA that came from T cells, B-cell-depleted T cells, or PBMCs.

Produced via immunoSEQ multiplex PCR; TCRdb's table is partial and in-frame only. This sample yields 90,000 to 150,000 clones, of which roughly 82% are seen a single time; about 12% belongs to the top ten. This CDR3 spans 14 amino acids. With 3 bases removed from V and 6 bases from J, the gap between germline ends came to 15 bases. CDR1 is MNHNS, CDR2 SASEGT, per germline. The rearrangement joins TRBV6-1 to TRBJ2-7; tentatively, D is TRBD1 (5 bases). The clonotype originates from a human donor in a cohort sampled during active COVID-19. Sequences were obtained from peripheral blood. This CDR3 reads CASSDGQGASEQYF. CDR3 nucleotide sequence: TGTGCCAGCAGTGACGGACAAGGGGCTAGCGAGCAGTACTTC.